This TCR beta chain was observed in a study of Ad26.COV2.S vaccination and SARS-CoV-2 variants. Study conclusions and caveats: Substantial post-vaccination breadth of spike-specific CD8+ and CD4+ T cell responses was reported.

The repertoire was sequenced with immunoSEQ multiplex PCR; TCRdb's copy has only in-frame clones and lacks some. Among under 150,000 clones listed, roughly 88% were seen once. A word on this clone: Its antigen remains unknown.

Sequences were derived from peripheral blood, sampled after recovery from COVID-19. The clonotype comes from a human donor who had recovered from COVID-19.

CDR3 bases: TGTGCCAGCTCACCACTAGGACAGGCCACAGATACGCAGTATTTT. This codes for CASSPLGQATDTQYF. The chain uses TRBV18 and TRBJ2-3; TRBD1 matches 7 bases. Germline V CDR1 and CDR2: KGHSH, LQKENI. The V gene end was trimmed by 1 base and the J gene end by 2 bases; junction bases not matched to a gene: 3. The length of the CDR3 is 15 residues.